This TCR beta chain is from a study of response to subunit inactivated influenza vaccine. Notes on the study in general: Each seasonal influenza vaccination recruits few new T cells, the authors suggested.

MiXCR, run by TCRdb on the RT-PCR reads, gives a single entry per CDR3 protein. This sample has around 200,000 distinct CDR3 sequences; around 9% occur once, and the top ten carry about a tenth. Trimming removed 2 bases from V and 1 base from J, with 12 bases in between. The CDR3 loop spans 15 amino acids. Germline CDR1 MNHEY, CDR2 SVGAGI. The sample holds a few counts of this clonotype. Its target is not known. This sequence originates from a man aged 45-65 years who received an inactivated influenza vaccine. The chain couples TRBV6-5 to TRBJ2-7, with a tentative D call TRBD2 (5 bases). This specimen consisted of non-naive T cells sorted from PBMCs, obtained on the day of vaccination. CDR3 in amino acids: CASSYDRDPSYEQYF. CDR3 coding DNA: TGTGCCAGCAGTTACGATCGGGATCCTTCCTACGAGCAGTACTTC.